Listed below are T cell receptor beta chains from one sample, sequenced in a study of a mutant IDH1 vaccine in newly diagnosed glioma. TCRdb's table, derived via immunoSEQ multiplex PCR, lists solely in-frame clones and lacks some. This sample has about 65,000 clones, with about 85% found just once. These receptors have no identified antigens. Here the sequenced sample was PBMCs, taken from a glioma patient whose treatment included an IDH1 peptide vaccine. These receptors came from a man aged 30 to 39 with glioma. CDR3s include the opening cysteine and the closing phenylalanine or tryptophan. Each record gives: V gene, D gene, CDR3 length, clone size, J gene, CDR3 DNA, CDR3 protein. D genes are given only for firm matches. Clone size is not always given. Where it is, it says once, few, many or a class for expanded clones.

v_call: TRBV11-3
d_call: -
cdr3_length: 13
clone_size: -
j_call: TRBJ1-1
cdr3_nt: TGTGCCAGCAGCGACCAGATGAACACTGAAGCTTTCTTT
cdr3_aa: CASSDQMNTEAFF

v_call: TRBV19
d_call: -
cdr3_length: 13
clone_size: -
j_call: TRBJ2-1
cdr3_nt: TGTGCCAGTACCGTTGGGGGGCTTAATGAGCAGTTCTTC
cdr3_aa: CASTVGGLNEQFF

v_call: TRBV6-1
d_call: -
cdr3_length: 13
clone_size: -
j_call: TRBJ2-1
cdr3_nt: TGTGCCAGCAGGTTAGGGTCCTACAATGAGCAGTTCTTC
cdr3_aa: CASRLGSYNEQFF

v_call: TRBV28
d_call: -
cdr3_length: 12
clone_size: once
j_call: TRBJ2-7
cdr3_nt: TGTGCCAGCAGTCCTGATACCTACGAGCAGTACTTC
cdr3_aa: CASSPDTYEQYF

v_call: TRBV25-1
d_call: -
cdr3_length: 13
clone_size: -
j_call: TRBJ2-1
cdr3_nt: TGTGCCAGCAGTGAATCAGGGGCTCATGAGCAGTTCTTC
cdr3_aa: CASSESGAHEQFF

v_call: TRBV19
d_call: TRBD1
cdr3_length: 13
clone_size: -
j_call: TRBJ2-1
cdr3_nt: TGTGCCAGTCTGGACAGGGACTACAATGAGCAGTTCTTC
cdr3_aa: CASLDRDYNEQFF

v_call: TRBV5-1
d_call: -
cdr3_length: 15
clone_size: few
j_call: TRBJ2-7
cdr3_nt: TGCGCCAGCAGCTTAGACAGGCCAGAGAGAGACAAGCAGTACTTC
cdr3_aa: CASSLDRPERDKQYF

v_call: TRBV6-4
d_call: -
cdr3_length: 13
clone_size: -
j_call: TRBJ2-3
cdr3_nt: TGTGCCAGCAGTGGTTCCAGCACAGATACGCAGTATTTT
cdr3_aa: CASSGSSTDTQYF

v_call: TRBV28
d_call: TRBD1
cdr3_length: 16
clone_size: -
j_call: TRBJ2-6
cdr3_nt: TGTGCCAGCAGTTTCCTCAGGGGGCGAGGGGCCAACGTCCTGACTTTC
cdr3_aa: CASSFLRGRGANVLTF

v_call: TRBV4-1
d_call: -
cdr3_length: 17
clone_size: once
j_call: TRBJ2-3
cdr3_nt: TGCGCCAGCAGCGCTATCACGGGGGGCCTAAGCACAGATACGCAGTATTTT
cdr3_aa: CASSAITGGLSTDTQYF

v_call: TRBV10-2
d_call: TRBD1
cdr3_length: 15
clone_size: -
j_call: TRBJ1-2
cdr3_nt: TGCGCCAGCAGTGAGTCGGGACAGGCTAGCTATGGCTACACCTTC
cdr3_aa: CASSESGQASYGYTF

v_call: TRBV28
d_call: -
cdr3_length: 14
clone_size: -
j_call: TRBJ2-5
cdr3_nt: TGTGCCAGCGGCTTGGCATGGGGACCCGAGACCCAGTACTTC
cdr3_aa: CASGLAWGPETQYF

v_call: TRBV28
d_call: -
cdr3_length: 15
clone_size: -
j_call: TRBJ1-5
cdr3_nt: -
cdr3_aa: CASSSSDRSNQPQHF

v_call: TRBV30
d_call: TRBD1
cdr3_length: 20
clone_size: -
j_call: TRBJ1-3
cdr3_nt: TGTGCCTGGAGTGGTATTGGACAGGGGACCACATTTGACTCTGGAAACACCATATATTTT
cdr3_aa: CAWSGIGQGTTFDSGNTIYF

v_call: TRBV10-3
d_call: TRBD2
cdr3_length: 17
clone_size: -
j_call: TRBJ2-5
cdr3_nt: TGTGCCATCAGTGAGTCGTCTGCGGGGGAAACCCAAGAGACCCAGTACTTC
cdr3_aa: CAISESSAGETQETQYF

v_call: TRBV19
d_call: -
cdr3_length: 16
clone_size: -
j_call: TRBJ2-3
cdr3_nt: TGTGCCAGTAGTGAGGAGGGACCCCCTCTAACAGATACGCAGTATTTT
cdr3_aa: CASSEEGPPLTDTQYF

v_call: TRBV10-3
d_call: -
cdr3_length: 15
clone_size: -
j_call: TRBJ2-5
cdr3_nt: TGTGCCATCAGTGAGACCGGGACTCCTCAAGAGACCCAGTACTTC
cdr3_aa: CAISETGTPQETQYF

v_call: TRBV9
d_call: TRBD2
cdr3_length: 16
clone_size: -
j_call: TRBJ2-1
cdr3_nt: TGTGCCAGCAGCGGGAATCTAGCGGGCTCCTACAATGAGCAGTTCTTC
cdr3_aa: CASSGNLAGSYNEQFF

v_call: TRBV30
d_call: -
cdr3_length: 16
clone_size: once
j_call: TRBJ2-6
cdr3_nt: TGTGCCTGTCCCCCTGCGGGGGCGGGGGGGGCCAACGTCCTGACTTTC
cdr3_aa: CACPPAGAGGANVLTF

v_call: TRBV4-2
d_call: -
cdr3_length: 13
clone_size: once
j_call: TRBJ2-7
cdr3_nt: TGTGCCAGCAGCCAAGAGAGGGGATACGAGCAGTACTTC
cdr3_aa: CASSQERGYEQYF

v_call: TRBV5-1
d_call: TRBD2
cdr3_length: 17
clone_size: -
j_call: TRBJ2-5
cdr3_nt: TGCGCCAGCAGCTTGGAGGGACTAGCGGGGGGCCTGGAGACCCAGTACTTC
cdr3_aa: CASSLEGLAGGLETQYF

v_call: TRBV7-9
d_call: TRBD2
cdr3_length: 17
clone_size: -
j_call: TRBJ2-1
cdr3_nt: TGTGCCAGCAGCATAGGAGGAACTAGCGGGGGATACAATGAGCAGTTCTTC
cdr3_aa: CASSIGGTSGGYNEQFF

v_call: TRBV28
d_call: TRBD1
cdr3_length: 15
clone_size: -
j_call: TRBJ1-5
cdr3_nt: TGTGCCAGCAGTTTATACGGACAGGGCAATCAGCCCCAGCATTTT
cdr3_aa: CASSLYGQGNQPQHF

v_call: TRBV19
d_call: TRBD1
cdr3_length: 15
clone_size: -
j_call: TRBJ2-7
cdr3_nt: TGTGCCAGTAGTGACCGTGGCAGGGGGTCGTACGAGCAGTACTTC
cdr3_aa: CASSDRGRGSYEQYF

v_call: TRBV13
d_call: -
cdr3_length: 14
clone_size: -
j_call: TRBJ2-7
cdr3_nt: TGTGCCAGCACAGGGGGGGACAGATCCTACGAGCAGTACTTC
cdr3_aa: CASTGGDRSYEQYF

v_call: TRBV6-5
d_call: TRBD1
cdr3_length: 14
clone_size: -
j_call: TRBJ2-7
cdr3_nt: TGTGCCAGCAGTTACTGGGACAGTTGGTCCGAGCAGTACTTC
cdr3_aa: CASSYWDSWSEQYF

v_call: TRBV29-1
d_call: -
cdr3_length: 10
clone_size: -
j_call: TRBJ1-2
cdr3_nt: TGCAGCGTTGACAGTCTCGGCTACACCTTC
cdr3_aa: CSVDSLGYTF

v_call: TRBV19
d_call: TRBD1
cdr3_length: 17
clone_size: -
j_call: TRBJ2-6
cdr3_nt: TGTGCCAGTAATCCGGGACAGGGGGCTGCTGGGGCCAACGTCCTGACTTTC
cdr3_aa: CASNPGQGAAGANVLTF

v_call: TRBV5-1
d_call: -
cdr3_length: 15
clone_size: -
j_call: TRBJ1-6
cdr3_nt: TGCGCCAGCAGCATCAGGAGCTCCTATAATTCACCCCTCCACTTT
cdr3_aa: CASSIRSSYNSPLHF

v_call: TRBV28
d_call: -
cdr3_length: 15
clone_size: -
j_call: TRBJ2-2
cdr3_nt: TGTGCCAGCAGTCCTGAAGGGCCGAACACCGGGGAGCTGTTTTTT
cdr3_aa: CASSPEGPNTGELFF

v_call: TRBV6-5
d_call: -
cdr3_length: 12
clone_size: -
j_call: TRBJ2-5
cdr3_nt: TGTGCCAGCAGTTACTCGGGGGGGACCCAGTACTTC
cdr3_aa: CASSYSGGTQYF

v_call: TRBV6-1
d_call: -
cdr3_length: 13
clone_size: -
j_call: TRBJ1-3
cdr3_nt: TGTGCCAGCAGTGAAAGGCAGGGTAACACCATATATTTT
cdr3_aa: CASSERQGNTIYF

v_call: TRBV30
d_call: TRBD2
cdr3_length: 15
clone_size: -
j_call: TRBJ2-4
cdr3_nt: TGTGCCTGGAGACTAGCGGGGTTAGCCAAAAACATTCAGTACTTC
cdr3_aa: CAWRLAGLAKNIQYF

v_call: TRBV5-1
d_call: TRBD1
cdr3_length: 19
clone_size: -
j_call: TRBJ1-1
cdr3_nt: TGCGCCAGCAGCTCCTCGAAGATATTTGGGGCAGGGGGGAACACTGAAGCTTTCTTT
cdr3_aa: CASSSSKIFGAGGNTEAFF

v_call: TRBV4-1
d_call: TRBD2
cdr3_length: 17
clone_size: few
j_call: TRBJ2-1
cdr3_nt: TGCGCCAGCAGCCAAGTAGCGGGGGGGCCCGGCTACAATGAGCAGTTCTTC
cdr3_aa: CASSQVAGGPGYNEQFF

v_call: TRBV11-2
d_call: TRBD1
cdr3_length: 14
clone_size: -
j_call: TRBJ2-7
cdr3_nt: TGTGCCAGCACCTCGGGACAGGGGGCTCGTGAGCAGTACTTC
cdr3_aa: CASTSGQGAREQYF

v_call: TRBV5-1
d_call: TRBD1
cdr3_length: 16
clone_size: -
j_call: TRBJ2-5
cdr3_nt: TGCGCCAGCAGCGCCGGGGACAGGGTGTACCAAGAGACCCAGTACTTC
cdr3_aa: CASSAGDRVYQETQYF

v_call: TRBV27
d_call: TRBD1
cdr3_length: 13
clone_size: -
j_call: TRBJ2-1
cdr3_nt: TGTGCCAGCATGGGGACAGGGATACATGAGCAGTTCTTC
cdr3_aa: CASMGTGIHEQFF

v_call: TRBV12-5
d_call: TRBD2
cdr3_length: 18
clone_size: -
j_call: TRBJ2-7
cdr3_nt: TGTGCTAGTGGCCCCCCTTTGGGAGGGACGTGGTGCTCCTACGAGCAGTACTTC
cdr3_aa: CASGPPLGGTWCSYEQYF

v_call: TRBV28
d_call: TRBD1
cdr3_length: 14
clone_size: -
j_call: TRBJ2-2
cdr3_nt: TGTGCCAGCAGTCAGGGGGCGCACACCGGGGAGCTGTTTTTT
cdr3_aa: CASSQGAHTGELFF

v_call: TRBV5-5
d_call: TRBD2
cdr3_length: 20
clone_size: -
j_call: TRBJ2-1
cdr3_nt: TGTGCCAGCAGCTTCCTAGAGCGGGGGGGGAGGTCGCCCCTCTACAATGAGCAGTTCTTC
cdr3_aa: CASSFLERGGRSPLYNEQFF

v_call: TRBV6-6
d_call: TRBD1
cdr3_length: 13
clone_size: -
j_call: TRBJ2-7
cdr3_nt: TGTGCCAGCAGTTTACAGGGGGCTCACGAGCAGTACTTC
cdr3_aa: CASSLQGAHEQYF

v_call: TRBV7-8
d_call: -
cdr3_length: 14
clone_size: -
j_call: TRBJ1-1
cdr3_nt: TGTGCCAGCAGCCCCTTAACCGTGAACACTGAAGCTTTCTTT
cdr3_aa: CASSPLTVNTEAFF

v_call: TRBV10-1
d_call: -
cdr3_length: 12
clone_size: -
j_call: TRBJ2-7
cdr3_nt: TGCGCCAGCAGTGATTACAAGTACGAGCAGTACTTC
cdr3_aa: CASSDYKYEQYF

v_call: TRBV30
d_call: -
cdr3_length: 15
clone_size: -
j_call: TRBJ1-3
cdr3_nt: TGTGCCTGGAGTGTGCTTCCTGGCTCTGGAAACACCATATATTTT
cdr3_aa: CAWSVLPGSGNTIYF

v_call: TRBV6-5
d_call: -
cdr3_length: 12
clone_size: once
j_call: TRBJ1-2
cdr3_nt: TGTGCCAGCAGTGGGGGGGGCTATGGCTACACCTTC
cdr3_aa: CASSGGGYGYTF

v_call: TRBV6-5
d_call: -
cdr3_length: 16
clone_size: -
j_call: TRBJ2-1
cdr3_nt: TGTGCCAGCAGTTACGCGCCTATCGGAGCAGTGAATGAGCAGTTCTTC
cdr3_aa: CASSYAPIGAVNEQFF

v_call: TRBV5-4
d_call: -
cdr3_length: 15
clone_size: -
j_call: TRBJ2-1
cdr3_nt: TGTGCCAGCAGCTTGAGACTGGGGCTTATAAATGAGCAGTTCTTC
cdr3_aa: CASSLRLGLINEQFF

v_call: TRBV5-6
d_call: -
cdr3_length: 13
clone_size: -
j_call: TRBJ1-1
cdr3_nt: TGTGCCAGCAGCTTTACAGGTCACACTGAAGCTTTCTTT
cdr3_aa: CASSFTGHTEAFF

v_call: TRBV5-5
d_call: TRBD1
cdr3_length: 16
clone_size: -
j_call: TRBJ2-2
cdr3_nt: TGTGCCAGCAGCCCCGGACAGGGGGCGGGCACCGGGGAGCTGTTTTTT
cdr3_aa: CASSPGQGAGTGELFF

v_call: TRBV19
d_call: -
cdr3_length: 17
clone_size: -
j_call: TRBJ2-7
cdr3_nt: TGTGCCAGTAGTATTAAGTTAGGGCAGGGTGAGGCCTACGAGCAGTACTTC
cdr3_aa: CASSIKLGQGEAYEQYF

v_call: TRBV19
d_call: -
cdr3_length: 14
clone_size: once
j_call: TRBJ1-2
cdr3_nt: TGTGCCAGTAGTATAGGACAGCCCCCCTATGGCTACACCTTC
cdr3_aa: CASSIGQPPYGYTF

v_call: TRBV30
d_call: TRBD1
cdr3_length: 13
clone_size: -
j_call: TRBJ1-2
cdr3_nt: TGTGCCTGGACAACAGGGGGTAACTATGGCTACACCTTC
cdr3_aa: CAWTTGGNYGYTF

v_call: TRBV5-1
d_call: -
cdr3_length: 13
clone_size: -
j_call: TRBJ2-3
cdr3_nt: TGCGCCAGCAGCACTCCGGACACAGATACGCAGTATTTT
cdr3_aa: CASSTPDTDTQYF

v_call: TRBV6-6
d_call: -
cdr3_length: 13
clone_size: -
j_call: TRBJ1-2
cdr3_nt: TGTGCCAGCAGTTCCTTTATCGCTGAAGGCTACACCTTC
cdr3_aa: CASSSFIAEGYTF

v_call: TRBV7-2
d_call: TRBD2
cdr3_length: 16
clone_size: -
j_call: TRBJ2-5
cdr3_nt: TGTGCCAGCAGCTTAGCCGGGCCTAGCGGCTCGCGGACCCAGTACTTC
cdr3_aa: CASSLAGPSGSRTQYF

v_call: TRBV6-1
d_call: -
cdr3_length: 13
clone_size: -
j_call: TRBJ2-1
cdr3_nt: TGTGCCAGCAGTGAGCAACAGTACAATGAGCAGTTCTTC
cdr3_aa: CASSEQQYNEQFF

v_call: TRBV19
d_call: TRBD1
cdr3_length: 12
clone_size: -
j_call: TRBJ1-1
cdr3_nt: TGTGCCAGTAGTGGGACAGGGTATGAAGCTTTCTTT
cdr3_aa: CASSGTGYEAFF